This T cell receptor (beta chain) was identified during a study of T-cell reconstitution after alpha-beta-depleted transplantation in children. This clonotype was detected a few times. Its antigen is not known. Study-wide results and caveats: Newly produced T cells mostly accounted for T-cell counts and diversity one year post-transplant. Certain patients had high TCRbeta diversity at day 60, and it came from recipient T cells and thymic progenitors that survived. After transplant, at about two months, alpha-beta T cells were reportedly derived from several hundred expanded graft clones.

Unique molecular identifiers were incorporated during preparation of the TCRbeta library. TCRdb itself ran the PCR reads through MiXCR, one entry per CDR3 protein. Of fewer than 150,000 distinct CDR3 sequences listed, approximately 8.7% were seen once; the top ten hold 20% to 30%. The material was PBMCs, mostly from graft donor cells, obtained 180 days after TCRalphabeta/CD19-depleted stem cell transplant. The clonotype comes from a girl younger than two who had a stem cell transplant for combined immunodeficiency, so the T cells may come from the graft donor.

The CDR3 sequence: CASRGRTTYSNQPQHF. The CDR3 DNA reads as TGTGCCAGTCGCGGACGGACGACTTATAGCAATCAGCCCCAGCATTTT. The chain joins TRBV19 to TRBJ1-5; D gene ambiguous. Trimming shortened V by 8 bases and J by 0 bases, and 17 bases separated the two germline ends. The CDR3 spans 16 residues. Germline V lookup: CDR1 LNHDA, CDR2 SQIVND (reference sequence).